The present TCR delta chain was sequenced within a study of gamma-delta T cells after stem cell transplantation (dated by TCRdb to 2016 to 2017). Unmatched junction bases come to 20, with V trimmed by 3 bases and J by 4 bases. CDR1 and CDR2 (GEAIGNYY, EKD) derive from the germline V gene. The CDR3, from cysteine to phenylalanine, totals 21 residues. The sequence is cut down to CDR3 DNA, 63 bases in frame from base 1. The library was made by RT-PCR. Sequencing instrument: Illumina MiSeq. TCRdb processed the public reads again with the CATT caller, after which rows with matching DNA were combined. The sample includes about 6,500 delta-chain clones, with about 23% observed a single time. The top ten hold 18% of the sample. Details on this clone: Its antigen remains undetermined. With a much larger clone just one base away, this may be a read error.

What was sequenced was gamma-delta T cells. The sequence was collected from a human donor. It is not recorded whose cells these are; they may come from a transplant donor. The chain joins TRDV2 to TRDJ3; TRDD3 fits 7 bases in the junction. The CDR3 loop reads CACDPVLGIRPVVWDTRQMFF. The sequenced DNA: TGTGCCTGTGACCCAGTACTGGGGATCCGCCCTGTAGTTTGGGACACCCGACAGATGTTTTTC.